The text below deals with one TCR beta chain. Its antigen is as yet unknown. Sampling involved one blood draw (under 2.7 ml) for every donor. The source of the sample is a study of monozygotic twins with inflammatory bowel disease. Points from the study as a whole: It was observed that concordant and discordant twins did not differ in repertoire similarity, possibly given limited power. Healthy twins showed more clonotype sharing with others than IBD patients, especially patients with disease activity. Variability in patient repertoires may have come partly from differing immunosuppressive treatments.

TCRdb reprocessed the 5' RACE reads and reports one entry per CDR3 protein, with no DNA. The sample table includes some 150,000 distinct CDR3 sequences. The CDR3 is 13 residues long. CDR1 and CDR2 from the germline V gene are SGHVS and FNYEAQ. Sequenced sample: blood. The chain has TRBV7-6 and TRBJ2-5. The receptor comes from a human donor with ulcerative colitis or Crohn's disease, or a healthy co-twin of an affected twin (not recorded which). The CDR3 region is CASSPGWLETQYF.